This T cell receptor beta chain was documented in a study of blood T cell repertoires in COVID-19. Study at large: Collection of acute and convalescent COVID-19 samples took place in the United States, Italy and Spain. The cDNA or gDNA used as material had been derived from T cells, B-cell-depleted T cells, or PBMCs.

Losses at the gene ends were 1 base for V and 5 bases for J; bases not matched to a gene: 13. Per germline, CDR1 SGHRS and CDR2 YFSETQ. This CDR3 has 18 amino acids. How the authors handled the data: Reference gene primer amplification yielded estimated nucleated cell counts. Measured with immunoSEQ multiplex PCR; TCRdb has only the in-frame clones, and not every one. V, J and clone size derive from that table, while D and trimming were established from the DNA sequence. Among under 250,000 clones listed, approximately 87% were seen once. The genes are TRBV5-1 and TRBJ2-5, with 11 nucleotides matching TRBD2. What was sequenced was peripheral blood. This receptor was identified in a woman in her seventies with active or convalescent COVID-19. The CDR3 bases are TGCGCCAGCAGCTTGTTGTCTAGCGGGGGGCAGGCATCTGAGACCCAGTACTTC. It specifies CASSLLSSGGQASETQYF.